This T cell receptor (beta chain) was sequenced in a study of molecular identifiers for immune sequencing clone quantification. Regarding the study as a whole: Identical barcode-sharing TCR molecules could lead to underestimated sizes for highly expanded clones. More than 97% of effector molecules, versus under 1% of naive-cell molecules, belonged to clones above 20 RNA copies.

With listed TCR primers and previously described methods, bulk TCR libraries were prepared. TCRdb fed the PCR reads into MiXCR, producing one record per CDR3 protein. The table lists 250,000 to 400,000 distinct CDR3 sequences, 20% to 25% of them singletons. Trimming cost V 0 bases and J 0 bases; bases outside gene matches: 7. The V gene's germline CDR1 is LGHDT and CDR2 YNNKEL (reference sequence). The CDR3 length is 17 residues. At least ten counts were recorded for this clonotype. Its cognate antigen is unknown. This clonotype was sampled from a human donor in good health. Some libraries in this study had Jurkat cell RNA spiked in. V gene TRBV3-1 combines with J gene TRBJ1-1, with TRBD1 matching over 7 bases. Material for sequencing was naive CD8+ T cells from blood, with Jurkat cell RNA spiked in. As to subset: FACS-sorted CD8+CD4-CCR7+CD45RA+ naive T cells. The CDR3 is CASSQDLRQGMNTEAFF. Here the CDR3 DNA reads TGTGCCAGCAGCCAAGATCTTCGACAGGGAATGAACACTGAAGCTTTCTTT.